Here is one T cell receptor (beta chain) with its context. Its specificity is not known. Assay: immunoSEQ multiplex PCR; the TCRdb copy retains only in-frame clones and omits some. Found here are under 150,000 clones, more than 90% of them singletons; the top ten hold around 1.1%. CDR3 size: 12 residues. The germline gives CDR1 MNHEY, CDR2 SMNVEV (reference sequence). Trimming removed 5 bases at V and 4 bases at J, with 9 bases between. This record belongs to a study of T cell responses to AZD1222 COVID-19 vaccine. Whole-study results and caveats: Only a handful of AZD1222 recipients were seropositive at baseline. Most donors were white British and more were female, and clonal diversity was possibly underestimated. The CD4 TCRs associated with vaccination extended across spike and predominated at 160-218 and 743-854.

The chain is built from TRBV27 and TRBJ2-7; D may be TRBD1 (5 bases). The input for sequencing was peripheral blood, taken 28 days after the second AZD1222 dose. The clonotype was recovered from an adult who received the AZD1222 COVID-19 vaccine. This chain's CDR3 is CASSADRYEQYF. The CDR3 nucleotides read TGTGCCAGCAGTGCCGACAGATACGAGCAGTACTTC.